The rows below give T cell receptor beta chains drawn from one sample of a study of cytomegalovirus exposure and HLA in healthy donors. The table came from immunoSEQ multiplex PCR; TCRdb's copy has only in-frame clones and leaves some out. The sample contains around 91,000 clones, around 59% of which appear only once. The sample was PBMCs. The receptor source for this set is a human donor in good health. Each CDR3 is given with its conserved first and last residue. Each record gives: V gene, CDR3 length, CDR3 protein.

>TRBV25-1|18
CASSDDLSRAGPQETQYF
>TRBV5-1|17
CASSLRGSVLMNTEAFF
>TRBV7-6|16
CASSGLAGGPGNEQFF
>TRBV20-1|11
CSARVSRELFF
>TRBV7-9|15
CASSPTSGGPPAQFF
>TRBV9|15
CASSVAGEEGETQYF
>TRBV7-2|15
CASSNRQVANYGYTF
>TRBV5-6|12
CASSFAWNEQFF
>TRBV7-2|13
CASSLRGLDTQYF
>TRBV7-9|14
CASSLTGGDDEQYF
>TRBV4-1|15
CASSQGGGGYNEQFF
>TRBV7-9|12
CASSWTGEVAFF
>TRBV7-2|16
CASSLWGVGVGVEQYF
>TRBV5-8|13
CASSFPGKNIQYF
>TRBV7-3|13
CASSSGTVYEQYF
>TRBV4-3|15
CAELGRGPGANVLTF
>TRBV10-3|14
CAISGSRSLETQYF
>TRBV7-2|12
CASSKRAGPLHF
>TRBV7-8|14
CASTFGAGNTEAFF
>TRBV18|15
CASSPSTGTNEKLFF
>TRBV30|14
CAWTGKWTNSPLHF
>TRBV18|13
CASSPGGEETQYF
>TRBV9|15
CASSPGTGITDTQYF
>TRBV15|14
CATSRSSCRYDIYF
>TRBV29-1|13
CSVARARDTEAFF
>TRBV7-2|13
CASSGTGLYEQYF
>TRBV29-1|13
CSVGASGIYEQYF
>TRBV30|14
CAWTLQGAHEKLFF
>TRBV6-5|14
CASSYSGASGTQYF
>TRBV6-1|14
CASSAQWTGGGQYF
>TRBV7-9|14
CASSLAPPGGPLYF
>TRBV15|15
CATSRVGGSYNEQFF
>TRBV9|15
CASSVSGGLTGELFF
>TRBV18|17
CASSPFAGLAVTDTQYF
>TRBV9|15
CASSVVETGNNEQFF
>TRBV5-6|13
CASLTGIGGELFF
>TRBV27|13
CASSRKPTGGYTF
>TRBV18|16
CASSPLDRGSYNEQFF